A selection of T cell receptor beta chains follows, all from one sample in a study of control samples from healthy donors and cancer patients. This table comes from immunoSEQ multiplex PCR, and its TCRdb copy is limited to in-frame clones, with some not included. The sample gives about 130,000 clones, over 80% of which show up once; 0.5% to 0.7% is in the top ten. Sequencing used PBMCs. All receptors come from a man older than 75 with head and neck cancer. Each CDR3 is given with its conserved first and last residue. The D gene is left open where the match is weak.

V: TRBV11-2; J: TRBJ2-1; D: .; CDR3: CASTPGVGPPGNEQFF
V: TRBV30; J: TRBJ1-5; D: TRBD1; CDR3: CAWGTGTGRNQPQHF
V: TRBV7-7; J: TRBJ2-5; D: TRBD2; CDR3: CASSTGLAGFQETQYF
V: TRBV25-1; J: TRBJ1-2; D: TRBD1; CDR3: CASTYGTGAVGYTF
V: TRBV5-1; J: TRBJ2-3; D: TRBD2; CDR3: CASSSLGLGSTDTQYF
V: TRBV10-3; J: TRBJ2-3; D: .; CDR3: CAISPKRTDTQYF
V: TRBV18; J: TRBJ2-3; D: .; CDR3: CASSLGPAGSGHTDTQYF
V: TRBV9; J: TRBJ1-4; D: .; CDR3: CASSGTPTTNEKLFF
V: TRBV6-2/TRBV6-3; J: TRBJ2-5; D: .; CDR3: CAITPPRDSETQYF
V: TRBV6-2/TRBV6-3; J: TRBJ1-5; D: .; CDR3: CASSYNQQGYNWPQHF
V: TRBV19; J: TRBJ1-2; D: .; CDR3: CASSKRTVNYGYTF
V: TRBV3-1/TRBV3-2; J: TRBJ2-7; D: TRBD1; CDR3: CASSQGGQGISYEQYF
V: TRBV9; J: TRBJ2-5; D: .; CDR3: CASSVRSQETQYF
V: TRBV10-2; J: TRBJ2-7; D: TRBD2; CDR3: CASSESPGRGGQFEQYF
V: TRBV19; J: TRBJ2-1; D: .; CDR3: CASSIEGGTQRFF
V: TRBV1; J: TRBJ2-5; D: .; CDR3: CTSSQESGGDLVTQYF
V: TRBV9; J: TRBJ1-2; D: .; CDR3: CASSPRGDYGYTF
V: TRBV5-4; J: TRBJ2-3; D: .; CDR3: CASSLLVDLATDTQYF
V: TRBV27; J: TRBJ1-1; D: TRBD1; CDR3: CASSRDRASTEAFF
V: TRBV30; J: TRBJ1-3; D: .; CDR3: CAWSAQLGAGNTIYF
V: TRBV5-4; J: TRBJ2-1; D: TRBD2; CDR3: CASSSAGTSGDEQFF
V: TRBV27; J: TRBJ1-2; D: TRBD1; CDR3: CASSDRDRLNYGYTF
V: TRBV5-4; J: TRBJ2-7; D: .; CDR3: CASSFGREQYF
V: TRBV20-1; J: TRBJ1-1; D: .; CDR3: CSASEAFF
V: TRBV4-1; J: TRBJ2-7; D: TRBD1; CDR3: CASSQPTSTGLHEQYF
V: TRBV2; J: TRBJ1-3; D: .; CDR3: CASTGTNSGNTIYF
V: TRBV24-1; J: TRBJ2-7; D: .; CDR3: CATWGGPTYEQYF
V: TRBV10-3; J: TRBJ1-2; D: TRBD1; CDR3: CAISDQGANDYTF
V: TRBV2; J: TRBJ1-6; D: .; CDR3: CASRRTEGGNSPLHF
V: TRBV27; J: TRBJ2-3; D: .; CDR3: CASSSQFTDTQYF
V: TRBV6-5; J: TRBJ1-1; D: .; CDR3: CASSWSIDTEAFF
V: TRBV11-3; J: TRBJ1-2; D: TRBD1; CDR3: CASSLSPKDAGQTLGGYTF
V: TRBV2; J: TRBJ2-2; D: TRBD1; CDR3: CASRAGGAQNTGELFF
V: TRBV5-8; J: TRBJ2-3; D: .; CDR3: CASTLRGTYPTQYF
V: TRBV30; J: TRBJ1-5; D: .; CDR3: CAWASGRSNQPQHF
V: TRBV7-9; J: TRBJ2-4; D: .; CDR3: CASSFSGVLAKNIQYF
V: TRBV5-1; J: TRBJ2-5; D: TRBD2; CDR3: CASSLVLAGEWETQYF
V: TRBV9; J: TRBJ2-3; D: .; CDR3: CASSVSTSTDTQYF
V: TRBV27; J: TRBJ2-1; D: TRBD1; CDR3: CASTPKTGRVNEQFF
V: TRBV20-1; J: TRBJ2-7; D: .; CDR3: CSASQGGDFYEQYF
V: TRBV18; J: TRBJ1-5; D: TRBD1; CDR3: CASSKGGQVNQPQHF
V: TRBV9; J: TRBJ2-7; D: .; CDR3: CASSVDSRSYEQYF
V: TRBV29-1; J: TRBJ2-1; D: .; CDR3: CSVEPLRSYNEQFF
V: TRBV4-3; J: TRBJ1-3; D: .; CDR3: CASSQVGSSGNTIYF